The 30 T cell receptor beta chains below come from one sample, sequenced in a study of shared clonotypes between healthy human individuals. Sequencing used immunoSEQ multiplex PCR; TCRdb keeps in-frame clones, though not all of them. Among 400,000 to 600,000 clones listed, 79% were seen once. The sample was PBMCs. These receptors were taken from a woman aged 40 to 49 in good health. Some clones in this sample may be carry-over from other donors' samples.

The chain recombines TRBV9 with TRBJ2-2, with 12 positions matching TRBD2. The CDR3 is 16 amino acids. The germline gives CDR1 SGDLS, CDR2 YYNGEE. Trimming took 3 bases from V and 5 from J; bases not matched to a gene: 5. For the CDR3, the DNA is TGTGCCAGCAGCGCTAGCGGGAGGGCCTGGACCGGGGAGCTGTTTTTT. Protein product: CASSASGRAWTGELFF. Full variable domain (rest looked up from reference TRBV9 and TRBJ2-2): DSGVTQTPKHLITATGQRVTLRCSPRSGDLSVYWYQQSLDQGLQFLIQYYNGEERAKGNILERFSAQQFPDLHSELNLSSLELGDSALYFCASSASGRAWTGELFFGEGSRLTVL.

The chain joins TRBV10-3 to TRBJ1-3; tentatively, D is TRBD1 (5 bases). V gave up 3 bases and J gave up 0 bases, with 12 bases separating them. The CDR3 is 16 residues long. CDR1 and CDR2 from the germline V gene are ENHRY and SYGVKD. The CDR3 nucleotides read TGTGCCATCAGTGATTGGGGCAGCAGCTCTGGAAACACCATATATTTT. Its translation: CAISDWGSSSGNTIYF.

This chain joins TRBV25-1 and TRBJ2-2; 10 bases are shared with TRBD2. This CDR3 region has 17 residues. CDR1 and CDR2 (germline): MGHDK, SYGVNS. V lost 3 bases, J lost 2 bases, and 6 bases stayed unmatched. CDR3 sequence reads: CASSDFGTSDNTGELFF. CDR3 nucleotides: TGTGCCAGCAGTGATTTCGGGACTAGCGACAACACCGGGGAGCTGTTTTTT.

The chain employs TRBV18 and TRBJ2-7; 9 bases line up with TRBD1. This CDR3 is 15 amino acids long. After removal of 2 bases from V and 2 bases from J, the junction contained 4 bases not matched to a gene. Germline CDR1 reads KGHSH; CDR2 reads LQKENI. Written as DNA, the CDR3 is TGTGCCAGCTCACCAGGGACAGGGTCACCCTACGAGCAGTACTTC. It specifies CASSPGTGSPYEQYF.

J is TRBJ2-7 and V is TRBV28; tentatively, D is TRBD1 (6 bases). The CDR3 extends over 14 amino acids. V lost 8 bases to trimming and J lost 3 bases, with 17 bases between them. Germline lookup yields CDR1 MDHEN and CDR2 SYDVKM. CDR3 protein: CASQPGTKYYEQYF. DNA for the CDR3: TGTGCCAGCCAACCGGGGACAAAATACTACGAGCAGTACTTC.

The gene calls are TRBV14 and TRBJ2-1; tentative D call: TRBD1 (6 bases). Germline assignment: CDR1 SGHDN and CDR2 FVKESK. The germline V and J ends were trimmed by 1 base and 12 bases, with 13 bases remaining between them. The CDR3 is 13 amino acids. The CDR3 DNA reads as TGTGCCAGCAGCCAAGGTGTAGGGGGTAGGCAGTTCTTC. Its translation is CASSQGVGGRQFF.

The chain joins TRBV10-3 to TRBJ2-3; 10 bases line up with TRBD1. Germline V CDR1 and CDR2: ENHRY, SYGVKD. The CDR3 has 16 amino acids. V lost 3 bases, J lost 3 bases, and 6 bases stayed unmatched. For the CDR3, the DNA is TGTGCCATCAGTGAACCGGGACAGGGGCGAACAGATACGCAGTATTTT. It translates to CAISEPGQGRTDTQYF.

This chain links TRBV4-1 with TRBJ2-1, with 8 bases that match TRBD2. J was trimmed by 1 base and V by 2 bases; bases with no gene match: 4. CDR3 length: 16 residues. From germline, CDR1 is MGHRA and CDR2 YSYEKL. CDR3 protein: CASSQPGGASYNEQFF. The DNA of the CDR3 is TGCGCCAGCAGCCAACCGGGAGGGGCGTCCTACAATGAGCAGTTCTTC.

The table lists this clone with a count of one. The rearrangement joins TRBV25-1 to TRBJ2-2; D is perhaps TRBD1 (5 bases). The V gene's germline CDR1 is MGHDK and CDR2 SYGVNS. Trimming removed 7 bases from V and 4 bases from J, with 7 bases in between. The CDR3 extends over 12 amino acids. Here the CDR3 DNA reads TGTGCCAGCAAAAGGGGCACCGGGGAGCTGTTTTTT. Translation: CASKRGTGELFF.

V is TRBV2 and J is TRBJ2-7; the match to TRBD1 covers 7 bases. CDR1 is SNHLY, CDR2 FYNNEI, per germline. The V gene end was trimmed by 5 bases and the J gene end by 0 bases; junction bases not matched to a gene: 10. The CDR3 has 16 residues. Here the CDR3 reads CASSYGTPGGSYEQYF. CDR3 sequence (DNA): TGTGCCAGCAGTTACGGGACCCCAGGGGGCTCCTACGAGCAGTACTTC.

This sequence joins TRBV7-9 and TRBJ1-4; maybe TRBD1 (5 bases). Trimming took 1 base from V and 5 from J, leaving 8 bases between them. Germline CDR1 and CDR2: SEHNR and FQNEAQ (reference sequence). CDR3 length equals 14 residues. The CDR3, as DNA: TGTGCCAGCAGCTTAGGGGGCCTGAATGAAAAACTGTTTTTT. It codes for CASSLGGLNEKLFF.

The rearrangement links TRBV4-1 to TRBJ2-7, with D possibly TRBD1 on 5 matching bases. This CDR3 has 15 residues. V lost 4 bases to trimming and J lost 5 bases, with 18 bases between them. Germline V CDR1 and CDR2: MGHRA, YSYEKL. The CDR3 reads CASSLEEQEPHEQYF. DNA of the CDR3: TGCGCCAGCAGCCTCGAGGAACAGGAACCTCACGAGCAGTACTTC.

This clone was seen many times. The chain combines TRBV7-2 with TRBJ2-3; a weak D match, TRBD1 (5 bases). CDR1 SGHTA and CDR2 FQGNSA come from the germline V gene. V lost 3 bases, J lost 2 bases, and 9 bases lay in between. This CDR3 is 14 amino acids long. In DNA, the CDR3 is TGTGCCAGCAGCTTCCAGGGTTACACAGATACGCAGTATTTT. Its translation: CASSFQGYTDTQYF.

This clone was found a few times. The rearrangement uses TRBV10-3 and TRBJ2-2; D not certain. Germline values: CDR1 ENHRY, CDR2 SYGVKD. The CDR3 has 13 residues. Trimming pared 0 bases from V and 1 base from J, leaving 0 bases between. CDR3 DNA sequence: TGTGCCATCAGTGAGTCGAACACCGGGGAGCTGTTTTTT. Translation gives CAISESNTGELFF.

The chain couples TRBV7-2 to TRBJ2-3, with 8 bases lining up with TRBD1. The CDR3 consists of 15 residues. Germline V gene sequence: CDR1 SGHTA, CDR2 FQGNSA. The J segment lost 6 bases and the V segment lost 5 bases, leaving 10 bases of the junction unmatched. Here the CDR3 DNA reads TGTGCCAGCAGCGTGGGACAGGTTGAGGTGGATACGCAGTATTTT. This encodes CASSVGQVEVDTQYF.

This clone was counted once. V and J are TRBV6-5 and TRBJ1-2, with D possibly TRBD1 on 5 matching bases. The CDR3 spans 14 residues. V lost 5 bases to trimming and J lost 1 base, with 11 bases between them. The germline V gene has CDR1 MNHEY and CDR2 SVGAGI. CDR3: CASSDDRSNYGYTF. CDR3 DNA sequence: TGTGCCAGCAGTGACGACAGAAGTAACTATGGCTACACCTTC.

This clone was recorded once. The gene calls are TRBV13 and TRBJ2-7; a weak D match, TRBD1 (6 bases). Germline CDR1 is PRHDT and CDR2 is FYEKMQ (reference sequence). Between the trimmed V and J ends, which lost 6 bases and 4 bases, there was a span of 22 bases. This CDR3 has 16 amino acids. The CDR3 nucleotides are TGTGCCAGCAGTCAACGACTAACAGGGATCACATACGAGCAGTACTTC. This gives the protein CASSQRLTGITYEQYF.

To note about this clone: The sample carries other DNA sequences with the same CDR3. The chain is built from TRBV28 and TRBJ1-3; 8 bases line up with TRBD1. CDR1 and CDR2 (germline): MDHEN, SYDVKM. The CDR3 loop spans 14 amino acids. V shed 6 bases, J shed 5 bases, and the junction held 6 bases outside the gene matches. The CDR3 DNA is TGTGCCAGCAGCCGAGGACAGGGAAGAAACACCATATATTTT. Translating it yields CASSRGQGRNTIYF. Complete variable domain (other parts from reference TRBV28 and TRBJ1-3): DVKVTQSSRYLVKRTGEKVFLECVQDMDHENMFWYRQDPGLGLRLIYFSYDVKMKEKGDIPEGYSVSREKKERFSLILESASTNQTSMYLCASSRGQGRNTIYFGEGSWLTVV.

As concerns this clone: Since a much larger clone is just one base distant, this may be a read error. The V and J genes are TRBV5-1 and TRBJ1-1, with TRBD1 as a possible D gene (6 bases). The CDR3 has 13 residues. The germline gives CDR1 SGHRS, CDR2 YFSETQ. V gave up 0 bases and J gave up 11 bases, with 14 bases separating them. DNA for the CDR3: TGCGCCAGCAGCTTGGGGACAGAGGAAATCGCTTTCTTT. It specifies CASSLGTEEIAFF.

This rearrangement joins TRBV11-2 to TRBJ2-5, with 8 bases aligning to TRBD2. CDR3 length: 15 residues. V was clipped by 5 bases and J by 7 bases; unmatched bases: 12. Germline V CDR1 and CDR2: SGHAT, FQNNGV. The CDR3 protein is CASSPPGLVLGTQYF. The CDR3 DNA follows: TGTGCCAGCAGCCCACCGGGACTAGTTTTAGGGACCCAGTACTTC.

The chain couples TRBV5-1 to TRBJ2-7, with 8 bases fitting TRBD1. This CDR3 has 14 amino acids. J lost 2 bases, V lost 4 bases, and 5 bases had no gene match. Per the germline V gene, CDR1 is SGHRS and CDR2 is YFSETQ. The CDR3 reads CASSPGTGTYEQYF. In nucleotides, the CDR3 is TGCGCCAGCAGCCCGGGGACAGGAACCTACGAGCAGTACTTC.

The chain is built from TRBV28 and TRBJ1-5; TRBD1 might be the D (6 bases). V gave up 5 bases and J gave up 6 bases, with 29 bases separating them. This CDR3 is 19 amino acids long. CDR1 and CDR2 (germline): MDHEN, SYDVKM. The CDR3 reads CASSPLSGGGPIVGQPQHF. CDR3 in DNA: TGTGCCAGCAGTCCTTTGTCGGGGGGGGGCCCAATTGTCGGTCAGCCCCAGCATTTT.

This chain links TRBV6-5 with TRBJ2-7; D unresolved. The CDR3 has 14 residues. Germline assignment: CDR1 MNHEY and CDR2 SVGAGI. V was cut by 7 bases and J by 2 bases, with 15 bases left in between. CDR3 protein: CASTRDPGTYEQYF. For the CDR3, the DNA is TGTGCCAGCACCCGAGACCCTGGGACCTACGAGCAGTACTTC.

This clone was observed once. The chain combines TRBV27 with TRBJ2-5; no clear D gene. Matching the DNA end better, TRBJ2-7 makes the J call doubtful. Looked up from germline, CDR1 is MNHEY and CDR2 is SMNVEV (reference sequence). The CDR3 contains 14 residues. CDR3 nucleotides: TGTGCCAGCAGTTTTGATCGGCGAACCTACGAGCAGTACTTC. Its protein is CASSFDRRTYEQYF.

The chain links TRBV9 to TRBJ2-6, with no clear D. V dropped 0 bases and J dropped 0 bases, with 22 bases sitting between them. CDR3 length equals 21 residues. Germline assignment: CDR1 SGDLS and CDR2 YYNGEE. CDR3 nucleotide sequence: TGTGCCAGCAGCGTAGACGGCGGTTTTTACAAAACAAGCTCTGGGGCCAACGTCCTGACTTTC. It translates to CASSVDGGFYKTSSGANVLTF.

The gene calls are TRBV7-9 and TRBJ2-2; 11 bases agree with TRBD2. The CDR3 runs to 15 residues. Germline CDR1 and CDR2: SEHNR and FQNEAQ (reference sequence). The junction had 6 bases not matched to a gene; V was cut back by 5 bases and J by 7 bases. For the CDR3, the DNA is TGTGCCAGCAGCCCCCAACTAGCGGGGGACGGGGAGCTGTTTTTT. Residues: CASSPQLAGDGELFF.

This rearrangement joins TRBV28 to TRBJ2-1, with 7 bases matching TRBD1. The ends lost 6 bases at V and 9 bases at J; junction bases unmatched: 14. Looked up from germline, CDR1 is MDHEN and CDR2 is SYDVKM. There are 15 residues in the CDR3. CDR3 loop: CASSPTWTGGGEQFF. CDR3 DNA: TGTGCCAGCAGCCCTACCTGGACAGGTGGGGGTGAGCAGTTCTTC.

The chain employs TRBV6-5 and TRBJ2-5, with D possibly TRBD1 on 5 matching bases. V lost 4 bases to trimming and J lost 1 base, with 10 bases between them. CDR1 and CDR2 from the germline V gene are MNHEY and SVGAGI. This CDR3 has 14 residues. In DNA form, the CDR3 reads TGTGCCAGCAGTTTCGGCAGGGCCCAAGAGACCCAGTACTTC. This encodes CASSFGRAQETQYF.

The V and J genes are TRBV19 and TRBJ2-5, with D perhaps TRBD2 (5 bases). The CDR3 runs to 14 residues. V was pared by 1 base and J by 7 bases, with 13 bases between. The germline V gene has CDR1 LNHDA and CDR2 SQIVND (reference sequence). CDR3 sequence: CASSIVGREGTQYF. As DNA, the CDR3 is TGTGCCAGTAGTATAGTCGGAAGAGAGGGGACCCAGTACTTC.

The chain combines TRBV27 with TRBJ2-1; 14 positions match TRBD2. V was pared by 5 bases and J by 7 bases, with 7 bases of the junction left unmatched. Germline V lookup: CDR1 MNHEY, CDR2 SMNVEV (reference sequence). This CDR3 has 16 residues. The CDR3 reads CASSPGTSGSRNEQFF. In nucleotides, the CDR3 is TGTGCCAGCAGTCCTGGGACTAGCGGGAGTCGGAATGAGCAGTTCTTC.